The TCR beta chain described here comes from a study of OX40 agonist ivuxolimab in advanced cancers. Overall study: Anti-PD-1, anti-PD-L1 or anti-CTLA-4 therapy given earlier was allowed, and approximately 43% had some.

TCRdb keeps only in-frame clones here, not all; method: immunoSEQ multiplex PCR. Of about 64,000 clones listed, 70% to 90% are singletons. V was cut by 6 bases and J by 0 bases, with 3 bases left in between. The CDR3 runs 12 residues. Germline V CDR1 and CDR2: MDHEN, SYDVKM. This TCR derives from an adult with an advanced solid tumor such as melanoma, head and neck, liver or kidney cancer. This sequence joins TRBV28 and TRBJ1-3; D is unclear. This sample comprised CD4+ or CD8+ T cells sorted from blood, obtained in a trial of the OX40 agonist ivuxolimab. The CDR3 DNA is TGTGCCAGCAGGACCTCTGGAAACACCATATATTTT. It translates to CASRTSGNTIYF.